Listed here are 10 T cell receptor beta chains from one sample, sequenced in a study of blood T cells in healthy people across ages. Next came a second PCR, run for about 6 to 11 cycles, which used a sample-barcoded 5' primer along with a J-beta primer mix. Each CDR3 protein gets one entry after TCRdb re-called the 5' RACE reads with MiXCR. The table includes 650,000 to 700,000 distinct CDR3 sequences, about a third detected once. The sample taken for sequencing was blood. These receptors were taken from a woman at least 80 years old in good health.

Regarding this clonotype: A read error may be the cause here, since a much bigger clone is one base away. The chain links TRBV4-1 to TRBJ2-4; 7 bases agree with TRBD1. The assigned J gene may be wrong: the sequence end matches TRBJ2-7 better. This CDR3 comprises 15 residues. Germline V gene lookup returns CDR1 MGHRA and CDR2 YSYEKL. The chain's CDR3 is CASSHKGQNSCEQYF. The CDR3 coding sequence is TGCGCCAGCAGCCACAAGGGACAGAATTCCTGCGAGCAGTACTTC.

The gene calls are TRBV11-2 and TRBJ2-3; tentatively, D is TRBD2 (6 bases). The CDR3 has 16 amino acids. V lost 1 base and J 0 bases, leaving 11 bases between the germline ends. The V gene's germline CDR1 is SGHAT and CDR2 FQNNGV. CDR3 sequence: CASSLGGGGSTDTQYF. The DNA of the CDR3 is TGTGCCAGCAGCTTAGGAGGTGGGGGGAGCACAGATACGCAGTATTTT. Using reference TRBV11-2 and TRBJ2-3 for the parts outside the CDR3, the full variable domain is EAGVAQSPRYKIIEKRQSVAFWCNPISGHATLYWYQQILGQGPKLLIQFQNNGVVDDSQLPKDRFSAERLKGVDSTLKIQPAKLEDSAVYLCASSLGGGGSTDTQYFGPGTRLTVL.

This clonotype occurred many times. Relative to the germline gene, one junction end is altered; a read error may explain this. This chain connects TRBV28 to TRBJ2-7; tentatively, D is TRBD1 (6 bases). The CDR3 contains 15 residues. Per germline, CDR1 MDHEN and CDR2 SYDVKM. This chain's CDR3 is CASSFTGNPPYEQYF. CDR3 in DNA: TGCGCCAGCAGTTTCACAGGGAATCCCCCCTACGAGCAGTACTTC.

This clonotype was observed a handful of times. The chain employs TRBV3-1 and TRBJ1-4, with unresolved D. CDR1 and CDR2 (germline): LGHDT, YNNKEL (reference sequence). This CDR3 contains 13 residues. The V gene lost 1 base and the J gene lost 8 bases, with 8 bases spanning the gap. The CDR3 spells CASSQGLDEKLFF. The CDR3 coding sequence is TGTGCCAGCAGCCAAGGACTAGACGAAAAACTGTTTTTT.

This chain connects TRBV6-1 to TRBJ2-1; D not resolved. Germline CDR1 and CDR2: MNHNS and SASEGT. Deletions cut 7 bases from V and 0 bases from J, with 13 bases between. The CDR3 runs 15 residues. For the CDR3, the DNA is TGTGCCAGCACTCTGGGCTTAAGCTCCTACAATGAGCAGTTCTTC. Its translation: CASTLGLSSYNEQFF.

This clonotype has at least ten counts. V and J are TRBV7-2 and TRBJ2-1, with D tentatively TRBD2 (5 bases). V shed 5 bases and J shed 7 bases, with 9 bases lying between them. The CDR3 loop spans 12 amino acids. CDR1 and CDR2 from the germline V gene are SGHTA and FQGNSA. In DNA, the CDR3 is TGTGCCAGCAGCCCCGCGGGTAATGAGCAGTTCTTC. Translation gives CASSPAGNEQFF.

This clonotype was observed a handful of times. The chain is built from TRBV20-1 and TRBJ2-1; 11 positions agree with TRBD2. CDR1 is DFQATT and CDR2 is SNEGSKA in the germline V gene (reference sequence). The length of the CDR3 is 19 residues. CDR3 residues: CRGTSGLAGGLYTYNEQFF. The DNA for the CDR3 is TGCAGAGGGACGTCAGGGCTAGCGGGGGGTCTGTATACCTACAATGAGCAGTTCTTC.

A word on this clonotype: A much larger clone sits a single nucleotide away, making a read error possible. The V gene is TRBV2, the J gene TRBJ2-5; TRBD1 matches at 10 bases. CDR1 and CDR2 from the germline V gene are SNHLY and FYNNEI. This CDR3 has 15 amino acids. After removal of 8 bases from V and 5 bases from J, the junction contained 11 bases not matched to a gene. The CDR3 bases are TGTGCCAGCCCGAAGGAGGGACAGGGGAGGGAGACCCAGTACTTC. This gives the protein CASPKEGQGRETQYF.

The CDR3 region has the DNA TGTGCCAGCAGCTTGGCAGGTATACAAGAGACCCAGTACTTC. This gives the protein CASSLAGIQETQYF. The chain has TRBV5-4 and TRBJ2-5; D is ambiguous. Between the trimmed V and J ends, which lost 0 bases and 2 bases, there was a span of 8 bases. Germline lookup yields CDR1 SGHNT and CDR2 YYREEE (reference sequence). The length of the CDR3 is 14 residues.

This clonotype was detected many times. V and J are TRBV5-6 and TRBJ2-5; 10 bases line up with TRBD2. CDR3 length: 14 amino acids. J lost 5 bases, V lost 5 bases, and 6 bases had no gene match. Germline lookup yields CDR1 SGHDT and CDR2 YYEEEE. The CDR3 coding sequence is TGTGCCAGCAGGCTTAGCGGGGGGACTGAGACCCAGTACTTC. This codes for CASRLSGGTETQYF.